This entry lists 26 T cell receptor beta chains sequenced from one sample in a study of blood T cell repertoires in COVID-19. TCRdb's copy holds only in-frame clones and misses some; the assay was immunoSEQ multiplex PCR. The sample lists hundreds of thousands of clones, approximately 79% occurring once. Sequencing used peripheral blood. These receptors all come from a woman aged 40 to 55 with active or convalescent COVID-19.

This clone was detected a few times. In nucleotides, the CDR3 is TGTGCCAGCAGCGTGACAGGGGGCAACACTGAAGCTTTCTTT. It specifies CASSVTGGNTEAFF. The V call is TRBV5-6, the J call TRBJ1-1, with TRBD1 matching 10 bases. The CDR3 is 14 residues long. In germline, CDR1 is SGHDT, CDR2 YYEEEE. Trimming took 4 bases from V and 2 from J; bases not matched to a gene: 2.

V usage is TRBV2 and J usage is TRBJ2-1; D is ambiguous. Germline CDR1 SNHLY, CDR2 FYNNEI. This CDR3 has 14 amino acids. This chain's CDR3 is CPQRRRSSYNEQFF. CDR3 bases: TGTCCCCAGCGAAGACGGAGCTCCTACAATGAGCAGTTCTTC.

The V call is TRBV27, the J call TRBJ1-2, with D unresolved. The germline gives CDR1 MNHEY, CDR2 SMNVEV (reference sequence). The CDR3 is 14 amino acids. V was trimmed by 5 bases and J by 4 bases, leaving 14 bases between them. The CDR3 DNA is TGTGCCAGCAGTCCACCTGGAGGGTCCTATGGCTACACCTTC. The encoded protein is CASSPPGGSYGYTF.

The chain uses TRBV12-5 and TRBJ1-2, with 10 bases aligning to TRBD1. The CDR3 is made up of 15 amino acids. Looked up from germline, CDR1 is LGHNT and CDR2 is FRNRAP. The ends lost 1 base at V and 7 bases at J; junction bases unmatched: 6. Here the CDR3 DNA reads TGTGCTAGTGGTTTGGAGACAGGGGGCAGGTTTGGCTACACCTTC. Encoded protein: CASGLETGGRFGYTF.

This clone was detected a few times. The chain employs TRBV12-5 and TRBJ2-7; TRBD1 aligns across 9 bases. Germline-derived CDR1 and CDR2 are LGHNT and FRNRAP. This CDR3 is 15 amino acids long. V shed 5 bases and J 0 bases; nucleotides not matched to a gene: 5. The CDR3 coding sequence is TGTGCTAGTGGTCCAGGACAGGGGATCTCCTACGAGCAGTACTTC. The encoded protein is CASGPGQGISYEQYF.

The chain carries TRBV28 and TRBJ1-4; tentatively, D is TRBD1 (5 bases). Germline V gene lookup returns CDR1 MDHEN and CDR2 SYDVKM. This CDR3 is built from 16 residues. The V gene lost 2 bases and the J gene lost 4 bases, with 14 bases spanning the gap. CDR3 residues: CASSLGAARVNEKLFF. The CDR3 region has the DNA TGTGCCAGCAGTTTAGGCGCCGCCAGGGTTAATGAAAAACTGTTTTTT.

The J gene is TRBJ1-1, the V gene TRBV7-9; TRBD1 matches at 9 bases. Trimming removed 5 bases from V and 3 bases from J; junction bases left unmatched: 10. Germline V gene lookup returns CDR1 SEHNR and CDR2 FQNEAQ (reference sequence). The CDR3 length is 16 residues. The CDR3 here is CASSPRNRGLDTEAFF. The CDR3 region has the DNA TGTGCCAGCAGCCCACGTAACAGGGGGCTGGACACTGAAGCTTTCTTT.

V usage is TRBV5-4 and J usage is TRBJ2-2; 7 nucleotides line up with TRBD2. The length of the CDR3 is 16 residues. The V gene end was trimmed by 0 bases and the J gene end by 0 bases; junction bases not matched to a gene: 2. Germline V gives CDR1 SGHNT, CDR2 YYREEE (reference sequence). CDR3 sequence: CASSLGLAANTGELFF. The CDR3 DNA is TGTGCCAGCAGCTTGGGCCTAGCGGCGAACACCGGGGAGCTGTTTTTT.

The genes are TRBV28 and TRBJ2-5, with 12 bases that match TRBD1. V gave up 6 bases and J gave up 5 bases; unmatched junction bases: 10. In germline, CDR1 is MDHEN, CDR2 SYDVKM. The CDR3 covers 16 residues. The chain's CDR3 is CASSSRPGTGGETQYF. The CDR3 DNA follows: TGTGCCAGCAGCTCAAGACCCGGGACAGGGGGCGAGACCCAGTACTTC.

This clone was seen only a few times. The rearrangement links TRBV18 to TRBJ1-1, with unresolved D. V lost 1 base and J 0 bases, leaving 18 bases between the germline ends. Germline V gene sequence: CDR1 KGHSH, CDR2 LQKENI. The CDR3 totals 18 residues. The CDR3 DNA reads as TGTGCCAGCTCACCACAGGGAGCCGCCTTACCACTGAACACTGAAGCTTTCTTT. This sequence encodes CASSPQGAALPLNTEAFF.

The J gene is TRBJ2-6, the V gene TRBV25-1, with a possible D match to TRBD2 (5 bases). The CDR3 covers 16 residues. Trimming left V 4 bases short and J 0 bases short, with 10 bases between. Germline V gene sequence: CDR1 MGHDK, CDR2 SYGVNS. CDR3 region: CASSGGEVSGANVLTF. In nucleotides, the CDR3 is TGTGCCAGCAGTGGGGGAGAGGTCTCTGGGGCCAACGTCCTGACTTTC.

V usage is TRBV13 and J usage is TRBJ1-6; possibly TRBD1 for D (6 bases). The CDR3 has 16 amino acids. CDR1 and CDR2 (germline): PRHDT, FYEKMQ (reference sequence). V lost 6 bases to trimming and J lost 8 bases, with 20 bases between them. CDR3 amino acids: CASRQLTGTSDSPLHF. The DNA for the CDR3 is TGTGCCAGCAGACAACTGACCGGGACATCGGATTCACCCCTCCACTTT. The full variable domain, its missing parts supplied by reference TRBV13 and TRBJ1-6, is AAGVIQSPRHLIKEKRETATLKCYPIPRHDTVYWYQQGPGQDPQFLISFYEKMQSDKGSIPDRFSAQQFSDYHSELNMSSLELGDSALYFCASRQLTGTSDSPLHFGNGTRLTVT.

In its sample, this clone was seen once. This chain's CDR3 is CASSEYGEQPQHF. Here the CDR3 DNA reads TGTGCCAGCAGTGAATACGGGGAGCAGCCCCAGCATTTT. This chain joins TRBV2 and TRBJ1-5, with D uncertain. The CDR3 has 13 amino acids. Germline assignment: CDR1 SNHLY and CDR2 FYNNEI. The V end was cut by 2 bases, the J end by 7 bases, with 9 bases between.

The V gene is TRBV6-5, the J gene TRBJ1-4; D perhaps matches TRBD1 (5 bases). V shed 0 bases and J shed 8 bases, with 13 bases lying between them. Germline V lookup: CDR1 MNHEY, CDR2 SVGAGI. This CDR3 spans 15 amino acids. The DNA of the CDR3 is TGTGCCAGCAGTTACTCAGGGGCGCAACGGGAAAAACTGTTTTTT. This translates into CASSYSGAQREKLFF.

J is TRBJ2-3 and V is TRBV19; D possibly corresponds to TRBD1 (6 bases). Per germline, CDR1 LNHDA and CDR2 SQIVND (reference sequence). The CDR3 has 14 residues. Trimming took off 4 bases at V and 0 bases at J, with 8 bases between the two ends. The CDR3 DNA sequence: TGTGCCAGTAGTAAGGGGGTTAGCACAGATACGCAGTATTTT. Translation gives CASSKGVSTDTQYF.

This clone was recorded once. CDR3 loop: CASSSGQGGNLHF. The DNA of the CDR3 is TGTGCCAGCAGTTCTGGACAGGGTGGGAACCTCCACTTT. The V call is TRBV28, the J call TRBJ1-6, with 8 positions matching TRBD1. This CDR3 spans 13 amino acids. CDR1 is MDHEN and CDR2 is SYDVKM in the germline V gene. After removal of 4 bases from V and 15 bases from J, the junction contained 8 bases not matched to a gene.

This CDR3 reads CASSFQGPPNYEQYF. CDR3 DNA: TGCGCCAGCAGCTTCCAGGGGCCTCCAAACTACGAGCAGTACTTC. V is TRBV5-1 and J is TRBJ2-7; possible D gene TRBD1, 6 bases. Deletions cut 2 bases from V and 3 bases from J, with 15 bases between. This CDR3 is built from 15 residues. Per the germline V gene, CDR1 is SGHRS and CDR2 is YFSETQ.

This chain joins TRBV28 and TRBJ1-4, with 7 positions matching TRBD1. Losses at the gene ends were 8 bases for V and 2 bases for J; bases not matched to a gene: 8. CDR1 is MDHEN, CDR2 SYDVKM, per germline. The CDR3 totals 15 residues. Here the CDR3 DNA reads TGTGCCAGCGTACCGACAGGGATCACTAATGAAAAACTGTTTTTT. This sequence encodes CASVPTGITNEKLFF.

This sequence joins TRBV9 and TRBJ1-1, with D hard to call. Per the germline V gene, CDR1 is SGDLS and CDR2 is YYNGEE. CDR3 length equals 13 residues. The V gene lost 4 bases and the J gene lost 1 base, with 8 bases spanning the gap. CDR3 protein: CASSTTENTEAFF. CDR3 nucleotides: TGTGCCAGCAGCACAACAGAGAACACTGAAGCTTTCTTT.

This chain joins TRBV5-1 and TRBJ1-3, with 7 bases matching TRBD1. Trimming at V came to 0 bases and at J to 0 bases, leaving 6 bases not matched to a gene. Germline CDR1 and CDR2: SGHRS and YFSETQ. CDR3 length: 17 amino acids. CDR3 in DNA: TGCGCCAGCAGCTTGGTGGGACAGCGTTTCTCTGGAAACACCATATATTTT. Protein sequence: CASSLVGQRFSGNTIYF.

V is TRBV18 and J is TRBJ1-4; D unclear. There are 13 residues in the CDR3. V was clipped by 2 bases and J by 10 bases, with 11 bases between them. The germline V gene encodes CDR1 KGHSH and CDR2 LQKENI. CDR3: CASSPVEAGKLFF. CDR3 in DNA: TGTGCCAGCTCACCAGTTGAGGCGGGAAAACTGTTTTTT.

This clone was counted only a few times. The rearrangement joins TRBV10-3 to TRBJ2-3; 7 bases align to TRBD1. In germline, CDR1 is ENHRY, CDR2 SYGVKD. J gave up 6 bases and V 6 bases, and 12 bases lay outside the gene matches. The length of the CDR3 is 15 residues. The CDR3: CAIRGSGTAQDTQYF. The CDR3 coding sequence is TGTGCCATCAGGGGGTCCGGGACAGCCCAGGATACGCAGTATTTT.

This chain uses TRBV6-5 with TRBJ1-4; D not certain. Germline assignment: CDR1 MNHEY and CDR2 SVGAGI. The CDR3 has 13 residues. V was clipped by 5 bases and J by 8 bases, with 12 bases between them. The CDR3 bases are TGTGCCAGCAGTCCTCTGGCCGCCGAAAAACTGTTTTTT. It translates to CASSPLAAEKLFF.

The V gene is TRBV6-1, the J gene TRBJ1-2; D is unclear. The germline V gene encodes CDR1 MNHNS and CDR2 SASEGT. CDR3 length equals 16 residues. V was pared by 1 base and J by 5 bases, with 17 bases between. The CDR3 here is CASSEGAPDSGYGYTF. CDR3 nucleotides: TGTGCCAGCAGTGAAGGGGCCCCGGACTCGGGGTATGGCTACACCTTC.

The chain links TRBV10-3 to TRBJ1-2, with TRBD1 matching 8 bases. This CDR3 has 13 residues. After removal of 10 bases from V and 3 bases from J, the junction contained 7 bases not matched to a gene. In germline, CDR1 is ENHRY, CDR2 SYGVKD. The CDR3 loop is CATRTGLDYGYTF. For the CDR3, the DNA is TGTGCCACCCGGACAGGGCTAGACTATGGCTACACCTTC.

V gene TRBV6-5 combines with J gene TRBJ1-1; D unresolved. Germline V gene data show CDR1 as MNHEY and CDR2 as SVGAGI. The V end lost 0 bases, the J end lost 4 bases, and 6 bases lay between the germline ends. This CDR3 contains 13 residues. The DNA of the CDR3 is TGTGCCAGCAGTTACTCGAGTTCCACTGAAGCTTTCTTT. As protein: CASSYSSSTEAFF.